A single T cell receptor (beta chain) is shown here with its context. The antigen is unknown. The method was immunoSEQ multiplex PCR; TCRdb's version includes in-frame clones alone and lacks a portion of them. The sample contains 100,000 to 120,000 clones, roughly four fifths of which appear only once. The CDR3 consists of 14 residues. V shed 5 bases and J shed 4 bases, with 14 bases lying between them. From germline, CDR1 is SEHNR and CDR2 FQNEAQ (reference sequence). The data are from a study of T cell responses to AZD1222 COVID-19 vaccine. General study points: The study identified only six AZD1222 recipients as seropositive at baseline. Clonal diversity may have been underestimated, and the donors were mostly white British, with more females than males. An increase in Spike-specific TCR breadth and depth was observed after two AZD1222 doses. Unmutated regions of variants are reportedly targeted by nearly half of spike-specific TCRs.

The specimen comprised peripheral blood, sampled on day 0 of AZD1222 vaccination. V gene TRBV7-9 combines with J gene TRBJ1-2; D ambiguous. The receptor was isolated from an adult in good health. CDR3 loop: CASSRQEPSYGYTF. CDR3 coding DNA: TGTGCCAGCAGCCGGCAGGAGCCCTCCTATGGCTACACCTTC.